The rows below give T cell receptor beta chains drawn from one sample of a study of T cell repertoires in cytomegalovirus infection. MiXCR, applied by TCRdb to the reads, yields one record per CDR3 protein. The repertoire holds around 750,000 distinct CDR3 sequences, with around a third as singletons. Their antigen targets remain unknown. The sample was cultured CD8+ T cells from PBMCs, taken from culture after CMV antigen stimulation. The receptors come from a human donor in good health (CMV status not recorded). Some clones in this sample may be carry-over from other donors' samples. CDR3s include the opening cysteine and the closing phenylalanine or tryptophan. A D gene is named only where the DNA matches it firmly. Part of the rows lack a size; the others show once, few, many or a class for expanded clones.

TRBJ2-1 few . TRBV11-2 TGTGCCAGCAGCCGAGGTGGGCCCTCCTTTTACAATGAGCAGTTCTTC CASSRGGPSFYNEQFF
TRBJ2-3 . . TRBV27 TGTGCCAGCAGTTTATTGGGCGGGGGCGGAGATACGCAGTATTTT CASSLLGGGGDTQYF
TRBJ1-2 many TRBD1 TRBV7-6 TGTGCCAGCAGCTTTGGGACAGGGGTCTATGGCTACACCTTC CASSFGTGVYGYTF
TRBJ1-1 . TRBD1 TRBV3-1 TGTGCCAGCAGCCAAGACTTGACAGGGCCCACTGAAGCTTTCTTT CASSQDLTGPTEAFF
TRBJ1-6 many . TRBV7-9 TGTGCCAGCAGCTTTGCAGACTATAATTCACCCCTCCACTTT CASSFADYNSPLHF
TRBJ1-2 many . TRBV7-9 TGTGCCAGCAGCTTAATAGAGAAGAGGGAATCTAACTATGGCTACACCTTC CASSLIEKRESNYGYTF
TRBJ2-5 . . TRBV6-1 TGTGCCAGCAGTGAATCTTCCGGGATCCAAGAGACCCAGTACTTC CASSESSGIQETQYF
TRBJ1-4 few TRBD1 TRBV7-6 TGTGCCAGCAGCTTAAGGATCCGGGACAGAAGAGAAAAACTGTTTTTT CASSLRIRDRREKLFF
TRBJ2-1 few TRBD1 TRBV7-6 TGTGCCAGCAGCATACACCGGCGACAGGGGTACACTGAGCAGTTCTTC CASSIHRRQGYTEQFF
TRBJ1-1 . . TRBV28 TGTGCCAGCAGCCTGACACGGTCACTGAACACTGAAGCTTTCTTT CASSLTRSLNTEAFF
TRBJ2-3 . . TRBV15 TGTGCCACCAGCAGTGAACACCAACAGGGAAGACGGGCAGATACGCAGTATTTT CATSSEHQQGRRADTQYF
TRBJ2-5 . TRBD1 TRBV2 TGTGCCAGCAGTGAGGGGGACAGGGTAGGAGAGACCCAGTACTTC CASSEGDRVGETQYF
TRBJ2-3 . TRBD2 TRBV14 TGTGCCAGCAGCGATCTAGCGGAGCGGGCAGATACGCAGTATTTT CASSDLAERADTQYF
TRBJ1-2 few TRBD1 TRBV6-1 TGTGCCAGCAGACCCGCAACCGGGACAGAATCTGGTTGGAGTATTGGCTACACCTTC CASRPATGTESGWSIGYTF
TRBJ1-6 few . TRBV7-6 TGTGCCAGCAGCTTAGGAGAGGGGAGGTCACCCCTCCACTTT CASSLGEGRSPLHF
TRBJ2-1 . TRBD2 TRBV7-8 TGTGCCAGCAGCCATTTTCTAGCGGGGCAGTACAATGAGCAGTTCTTC CASSHFLAGQYNEQFF
TRBJ1-1 few . TRBV6-1 TGTGCCAGCAGTCTCATACCAGGGTCCACTGAAGCTTTCTTT CASSLIPGSTEAFF
TRBJ1-2 many TRBD1 TRBV7-8 TGTGCCAGCAGCCCAGGACAGGGGGCACATGGCTACACCTTC CASSPGQGAHGYTF
TRBJ2-6 many TRBD1 TRBV6-1 TGTGCCAGCAGTTCTCGGGACAGGGATACTGGGGCCAACGTCCTGACTTTC CASSSRDRDTGANVLTF
TRBJ2-2 many . TRBV7-9 TGTGCCAGCAGCTTACAACGGAGACCCGGGGAGCTGTTTTTT CASSLQRRPGELFF
TRBJ2-3 . . TRBV4-3 TGCGCCAGCAGCCAAGGCAGTGACGGAGATACGCAGTATTTT CASSQGSDGDTQYF
TRBJ1-5 . . TRBV28 TGTGCCAGCAGTTCTGAGGAGAATTATAGCAATCAGCCCCAGCATTTT CASSSEENYSNQPQHF
TRBJ2-5 . . TRBV10-3 TGTGCCATCAGTGCGACGCAGCAGCCCCTCGAGGAGACCCAGTACTTC CAISATQQPLEETQYF